This T cell receptor (beta chain) was profiled in a study of cytomegalovirus exposure and HLA in healthy donors. About the research overall: As released early, the data held 85 million to 95 million unique TCRs from HLA-typed donors. Study-wide results and caveats: Most likely, a cluster of highly shared sequence variants arose as a sequencing artifact.

Healthy people donating bone marrow made up the donors. This PCR relied on a set of 60 Vbeta primers and 13 Jbeta primers. TCRdb's table, derived via immunoSEQ multiplex PCR, lists solely in-frame clones and lacks some. The sample holds about 130,000 clones. CDR3 length: 17 amino acids. Germline CDR1 reads SGHRS; CDR2 reads YFSETQ. J gave up 4 bases and V 4 bases, and 13 bases lay outside the gene matches. Worth noting for this clone: Its antigen remains unknown.

The specimen sequenced was PBMCs. This receptor was taken from a man aged 18 to 29 in good health and CMV-seronegative. The rearrangement links TRBV5-1 to TRBJ2-3; TRBD1 matches 9 bases. CDR3 sequence reads: CASSTGGGQGRADTQYF. In DNA form, the CDR3 reads TGCGCCAGCAGCACTGGAGGGGGACAGGGTAGGGCAGATACGCAGTATTTT.